This T cell receptor beta chain was retrieved from a study of response to subunit inactivated influenza vaccine. Findings and caveats of the study: Each seasonal influenza vaccination recruits few new T cells, the authors suggested.

V lost 1 base and J lost 4, with 10 bases in between. CDR1 and CDR2 (germline): SGHAT, FQNNGV. The CDR3 is 15 residues long. In the case of this clonotype: What it binds is unknown.

TCRdb reprocessed the RT-PCR reads with MiXCR, giving one entry per CDR3 protein. The sample records about 240,000 distinct CDR3 sequences, approximately 12% being singletons. This clonotype was obtained from a man aged 50 to 60 who received an inactivated influenza vaccine. The V and J genes are TRBV11-2 and TRBJ2-2; the D call may be TRBD1 or TRBD2 (5 bases each). The source material was non-naive T cells sorted from PBMCs, sampled roughly 15 days before vaccination. CDR3 coding DNA: TGTGCCAGCAGCTTAGGAGGGGTGACCACCGGGGAGCTGTTTTTT. This codes for CASSLGGVTTGELFF.